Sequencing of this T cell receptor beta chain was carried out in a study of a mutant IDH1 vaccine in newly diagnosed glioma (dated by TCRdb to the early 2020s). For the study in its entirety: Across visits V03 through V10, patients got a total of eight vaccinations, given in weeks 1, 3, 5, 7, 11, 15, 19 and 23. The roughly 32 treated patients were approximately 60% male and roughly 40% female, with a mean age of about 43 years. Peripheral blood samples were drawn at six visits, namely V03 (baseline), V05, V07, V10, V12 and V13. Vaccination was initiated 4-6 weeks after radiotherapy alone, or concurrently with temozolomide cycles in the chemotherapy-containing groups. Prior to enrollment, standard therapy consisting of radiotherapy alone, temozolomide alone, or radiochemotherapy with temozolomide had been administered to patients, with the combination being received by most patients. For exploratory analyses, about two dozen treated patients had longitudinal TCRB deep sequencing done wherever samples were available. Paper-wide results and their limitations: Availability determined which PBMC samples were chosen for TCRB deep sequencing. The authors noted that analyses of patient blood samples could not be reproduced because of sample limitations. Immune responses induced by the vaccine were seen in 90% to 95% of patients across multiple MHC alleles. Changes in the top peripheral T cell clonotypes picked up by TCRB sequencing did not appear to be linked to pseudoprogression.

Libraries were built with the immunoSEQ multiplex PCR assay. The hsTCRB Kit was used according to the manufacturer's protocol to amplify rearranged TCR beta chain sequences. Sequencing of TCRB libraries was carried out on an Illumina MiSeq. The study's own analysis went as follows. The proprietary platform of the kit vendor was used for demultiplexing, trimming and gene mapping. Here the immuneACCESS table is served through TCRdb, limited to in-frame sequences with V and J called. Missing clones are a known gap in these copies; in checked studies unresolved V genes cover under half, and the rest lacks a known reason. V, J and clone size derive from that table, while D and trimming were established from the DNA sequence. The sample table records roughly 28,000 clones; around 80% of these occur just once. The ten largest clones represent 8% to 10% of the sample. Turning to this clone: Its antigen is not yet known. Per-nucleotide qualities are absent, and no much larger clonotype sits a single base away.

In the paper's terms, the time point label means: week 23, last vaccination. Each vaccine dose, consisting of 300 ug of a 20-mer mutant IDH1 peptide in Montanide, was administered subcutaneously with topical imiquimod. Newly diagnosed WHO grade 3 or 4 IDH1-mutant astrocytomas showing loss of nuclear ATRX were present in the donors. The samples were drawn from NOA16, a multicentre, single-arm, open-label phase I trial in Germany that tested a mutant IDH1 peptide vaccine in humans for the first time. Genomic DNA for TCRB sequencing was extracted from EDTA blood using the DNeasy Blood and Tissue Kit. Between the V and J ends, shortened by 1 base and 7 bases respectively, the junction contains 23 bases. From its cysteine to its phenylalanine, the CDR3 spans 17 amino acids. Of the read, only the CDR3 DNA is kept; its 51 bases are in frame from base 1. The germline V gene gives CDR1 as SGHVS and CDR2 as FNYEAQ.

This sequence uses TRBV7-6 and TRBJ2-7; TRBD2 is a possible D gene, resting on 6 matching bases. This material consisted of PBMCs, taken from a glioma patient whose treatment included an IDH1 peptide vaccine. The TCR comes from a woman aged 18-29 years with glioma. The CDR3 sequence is CASSLGTGVPLRGEQYF. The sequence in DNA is TGTGCCAGCAGCTTAGGGACGGGGGTGCCTCTCCGGGGGGAGCAGTACTTC. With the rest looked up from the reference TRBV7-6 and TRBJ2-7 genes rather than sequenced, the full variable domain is GAGVSQSPRYKVTKRGQDVALRCDPISGHVSLYWYRQALGQGPEFLTYFNYEAQQDKSGLPNDRFSAERPEGSISTLTIQRTEQRDSAMYRCASSLGTGVPLRGEQYFGPGTRLTVT.